The rows below give T cell receptor beta chains drawn from one sample of a study of Graves' ophthalmopathy and Graves' hyperthyroidism. TCRdb fed the multiplex PCR reads into MiXCR, producing one record per CDR3 protein. The sample carries hundreds of thousands of distinct CDR3 sequences, 13% to 15% recorded once. The sequenced material came from blood. Every receptor here comes from a young woman with Graves' ophthalmopathy. Both conserved end residues are trimmed from each CDR3. The order of the fields is J gene, V gene, D gene, CDR3 protein. A D gene is named only where the DNA matches it firmly.

J: TRBJ1-5; V: TRBV30; D: .; CDR3: AWSASRGAYSNQPQH
J: TRBJ2-3; V: TRBV11-2; D: TRBD1; CDR3: ASSLGTGTGSTDTQY
J: TRBJ2-2; V: TRBV7-2; D: .; CDR3: ASRDLTGELF
J: TRBJ1-2; V: TRBV6-5; D: .; CDR3: ASSYRVGRTTTYT
J: TRBJ2-7; V: TRBV6-5; D: .; CDR3: ASSYSFETATLYEQY
J: TRBJ2-7; V: TRBV6-1; D: .; CDR3: ASSITGWREQY
J: TRBJ2-7; V: TRBV20-1; D: .; CDR3: SARQSLADLNSYEQY
J: TRBJ2-2; V: TRBV12-3/TRBV12-4; D: .; CDR3: ASSLGSGNTGELF
J: TRBJ1-1; V: TRBV6-1; D: .; CDR3: ASSNQGGSTEAF
J: TRBJ2-5; V: TRBV6-5; D: .; CDR3: ASSYSSGAELGTQY
J: TRBJ1-6; V: TRBV7-9; D: TRBD1; CDR3: ASSRGGQGGNSPLH
J: TRBJ2-3; V: TRBV7-2; D: .; CDR3: ASSPAGDTQY
J: TRBJ1-6; V: TRBV7-9; D: .; CDR3: ASSPPGSPLH
J: TRBJ2-2; V: TRBV6-2/TRBV6-3; D: .; CDR3: ASARNTGELF